The clone carrying this TCR beta chain came up a few times. This specimen comes from a study of blood T cell repertoires in COVID-19. Study at large: Italy, Spain and the United States were the sources of the convalescent and acute COVID-19 samples. Nucleic acid was either cDNA or gDNA, and it came from T cells, B-cell-depleted T cells, or PBMCs.

CDR3 size: 14 residues. Deletions cut 5 bases from V and 9 bases from J, with 17 bases between. Germline values: CDR1 SNHLY, CDR2 FYNNEI. Per the authors' pipeline: Reference gene primer amplification gave estimated nucleated cell counts. The table came from immunoSEQ multiplex PCR; TCRdb's copy has only in-frame clones and leaves some out. The V and J calls and clone size are taken from that table; D and trimming were inferred from the DNA. The profile shows around 200,000 clones, roughly 88% of them singletons. The sequencing sample was made of peripheral blood. This receptor was identified in a man aged 55 to 70 with acute or convalescent COVID-19. The chain carries TRBV2 and TRBJ2-1, with D possibly TRBD2 on 6 matching bases. CDR3 bases: TGTGCCAGCAGTTACCGGGACTCTCTCTTTGAGCAGTTCTTC. It specifies CASSYRDSLFEQFF.